This T cell receptor beta chain was found in a study of early T cells in non-severe SARS-CoV-2 infection. MiXCR, run by TCRdb on the 5' RACE reads, gives a single entry per CDR3 protein. The sample holds tens of thousands of distinct CDR3 sequences, about 8% seen once. V was trimmed by 2 bases and J by 6 bases, leaving 20 bases between them. The germline CDR1 and CDR2 sequences are PRHDT and FYEKMQ (reference sequence). This CDR3 comprises 16 residues. This sample comprised whole blood, obtained at baseline. This chain connects TRBV13 to TRBJ2-7, with D perhaps given as TRBD1 or TRBD2 (6 bases each). This clonotype was obtained from an adult who was a healthcare worker with PCR-confirmed SARS-CoV-2 infection or an uninfected control (not recorded which). The CDR3, as DNA: TGTGCCAGCAGCTTACGTTCTTGGGGGGCGCTGAGCGAGCAGTACTTC. It specifies CASSLRSWGALSEQYF.